This T cell receptor (beta chain) was profiled in a study of radiotherapy plus CTLA-4 blockade in lung cancer. A remark on this clone: Its antigen remains unknown.

The data were produced by immunoSEQ multiplex PCR, yet TCRdb's version contains in-frame clones alone and is incomplete. The table has some 92,000 clones, 82% seen once. Enrolled patients, whose metastatic non-small-cell lung cancer was chemo-refractory, received focal radiation plus CTLA-4 blockade with ipilimumab. With 6 bases removed from V and 7 bases from J, the gap between germline ends came to 9 bases. Germline V gene sequence: CDR1 LNHDA, CDR2 SQIVND (reference sequence). The CDR3 runs 11 residues. Findings and caveats of the study: The best predictor of response was reported to be early blood T cell clone dynamics, with interferon-beta.

The clonotype was recovered from a human donor with non-small cell lung cancer who had a partial response to radiotherapy plus ipilimumab. The sequencing here drew on peripheral blood, taken from a patient treated with radiotherapy plus ipilimumab. The chain recombines TRBV19 with TRBJ1-2; no clear D gene. CDR3 loop: CASRLNGGYTF. As DNA, the CDR3 is TGTGCCAGTAGGTTGAACGGTGGCTACACCTTC.